Below are 12 T cell receptor beta chains sequenced from a single sample in a study of blood T cell repertoires in COVID-19. TCRdb's table, derived via immunoSEQ multiplex PCR, lists solely in-frame clones and lacks some. The sample shows 95,000 to 120,000 clones, approximately 85% of them seen only once. What was sequenced was peripheral blood. The receptors were sampled from a woman in her sixties or seventies with COVID-19, enrolled during active disease.

The chain carries TRBV12-2 and TRBJ1-2; TRBD1, as called in the table, went unchecked against the DNA. TRBV12-2 is a pseudogene locus. The CDR3 is 17 amino acids. The CDR3 bases are TGTGCAAGTCGCTTAGTATTATTAGGGGAAGCTAACTATGGCTACACCTTC. Translating gives CASRLVLLGEANYGYTF.

This rearrangement joins TRBV4-1 to TRBJ1-6, with D maybe TRBD1 (5 bases). Germline-derived CDR1 and CDR2 are MGHRA and YSYEKL. Trimming removed 0 bases at V and 9 bases at J, with 12 bases between. The CDR3 extends over 15 amino acids. The CDR3 DNA sequence: TGCGCCAGCAGCCAAGATGGGCAGGGTGTTTCACCCCTCCACTTT. It codes for CASSQDGQGVSPLHF.

The rearrangement uses TRBV13 and TRBJ2-3; D may be TRBD2 (5 bases). V dropped 0 bases and J dropped 6 bases, with 10 bases sitting between them. This CDR3 has 14 amino acids. Germline CDR1 is PRHDT and CDR2 is FYEKMQ (reference sequence). CDR3 sequence: CASSLGSRGDTQYF. DNA for the CDR3: TGTGCCAGCAGCTTAGGGTCCCGAGGGGATACGCAGTATTTT.

V gene TRBV5-6 combines with J gene TRBJ1-6, with 7 bases fitting TRBD1. After removal of 4 bases from V and 8 bases from J, the junction contained 3 bases not matched to a gene. Germline-derived CDR1 and CDR2 are SGHDT and YYEEEE. This CDR3 spans 13 amino acids. The CDR3 bases are TGTGCCAGCAGCGGTGACAGGGATTCACCCCTCCACTTT. As protein: CASSGDRDSPLHF.

The J gene is TRBJ2-7, the V gene TRBV10-3; TRBD1 agrees at 8 bases. Germline trimming cut 6 bases from V and 3 bases from J; bases unmatched to any gene: 10. CDR1 is ENHRY and CDR2 is SYGVKD in the germline V gene. The CDR3 loop spans 15 amino acids. The CDR3 DNA reads as TGTGCCATCAGAGCCGGGACAGGTAGATTCTACGAGCAGTACTTC. Translated, it gives CAIRAGTGRFYEQYF.

In DNA form, the CDR3 reads TGTGCTAGTGGTTTTTTCGCGACTTGGGGAGGGTTATCTAATTCACCCCTCCACTTT. Residues: CASGFFATWGGLSNSPLHF. The rearrangement joins TRBV12-5 to TRBJ1-6, with no clear D. The CDR3 totals 19 residues. The ends were cut back, 3 bases at V and 6 bases at J, with 24 bases in the middle. Germline values: CDR1 LGHNT, CDR2 FRNRAP.

This clone has more than one count but fewer than ten. Within the sample, other DNA sequences also encode this same CDR3. The chain uses TRBV19 and TRBJ1-1; D is possibly TRBD1 (5 bases). CDR1 is LNHDA, CDR2 SQIVND, per germline (reference sequence). CDR3 length equals 13 residues. Trimming removed 5 bases from V and 2 bases from J, with 9 bases in between. In DNA form, the CDR3 reads TGTGCCAGTAGTGTCAGGGTTAACACTGAAGCTTTCTTT. Protein: CASSVRVNTEAFF.

The chain is built from TRBV7-9 and TRBJ1-1; weak D call: TRBD1 (6 bases). V was pared by 7 bases and J by 1 base, with 16 bases between. This CDR3 has 15 residues. Looked up from germline, CDR1 is SEHNR and CDR2 is FQNEAQ (reference sequence). The CDR3 reads CASTSRGGSNTEAFF. The DNA of the CDR3 is TGTGCCAGCACCTCCCGGGGGGGCTCGAACACTGAAGCTTTCTTT.

The rearrangement links TRBV7-8 to TRBJ1-2; 10 bases align to TRBD1. The CDR3 totals 15 residues. CDR1 and CDR2 from the germline V gene are SGHVS and FQNEAQ. V was clipped by 1 base and J by 2 bases; unmatched bases: 1. DNA of the CDR3: TGTGCCAGCAGCTTAGGGGGACAGGGGAACTATGGCTACACCTTC. It translates to CASSLGGQGNYGYTF. Supplemented by reference TRBV7-8 and TRBJ1-2, the full variable domain reads GAGVSQSPRYKVAKRGQDVALRCDPISGHVSLFWYQQALGQGPEFLTYFQNEAQLDKSGLPSDRFFAERPEGSVSTLKIQRTQQEDSAVYLCASSLGGQGNYGYTFGSGTRLTVV.

The rearrangement joins TRBV5-1 to TRBJ1-5, with 9 nucleotides matching TRBD1. Looked up from germline, CDR1 is SGHRS and CDR2 is YFSETQ. CDR3 size: 15 residues. After removal of 4 bases from V and 2 bases from J, the junction contained 4 bases not matched to a gene. This CDR3 reads CASSPDRGGNQPQHF. The CDR3 nucleotides are TGCGCCAGCAGCCCGGACAGGGGAGGCAATCAGCCCCAGCATTTT.

This clone is categorized as medium-sized. A read error may account for a junction end that differs from germline. Other DNA variants within this sample encode the same CDR3. This CDR3 is CARGWGGTGGEQETQYF. The CDR3, as DNA: TGTGCTCGTGGTTGGGGGGGGACAGGAGGGGAACAAGAGACCCAGTACTTC. This chain connects TRBV12-5 to TRBJ2-5; D perhaps matches TRBD1 (8 bases). CDR1 and CDR2 from the germline V gene are LGHNT and FRNRAP. The CDR3 is made up of 17 amino acids.

This clone was detected once. The chain carries TRBV2 and TRBJ1-2; 7 bases are shared with TRBD1. J lost 4 bases, V lost 6 bases, and 8 bases had no gene match. This CDR3 contains 14 residues. CDR1 is SNHLY, CDR2 FYNNEI, per germline. The CDR3 is CASRGQIPIYGYTF. Here the CDR3 DNA reads TGTGCCAGCAGGGGACAGATACCAATCTATGGCTACACCTTC.